This TCR beta chain was captured in a study of human T cells and chemical hapten exposure. About the study: How much TCR each sample yielded varied, mostly because pooled library volumes differed slightly.

Stated time point: patch test 1, 2 weeks after DPC sensitization. Treatment indicated: therapeutic diphenylcyclopropenone sensitization with weekly scalp DPC. Ahead of each patch test application, blood was drawn. Donors, patients with alopecia ranging from 18 to 70 years old and judged suitable for DPC, provided samples. This clonotype was counted many times. The library labeled individual cDNA molecules by adding unique molecular identifiers to them. TCRdb re-called the RACE reads through MiXCR, storing one row per CDR3 protein. The sample lists about 83,000 distinct CDR3 sequences, approximately 8% occurring once. The sequences come from whole blood, collected in connection with sensitization to the hapten diphenylcyclopropenone (DPC). The source is a woman in her thirties with alopecia areata. Some clones in this sample may be carry-over from other donors' samples.

DNA for the CDR3: TGTGCCAGCAGTCCCGGGGGGAGCGTCCACGAGCAGTACTTC. It specifies CASSPGGSVHEQYF. This chain uses TRBV12-3 or TRBV12-4 with TRBJ2-7, with 7 bases fitting TRBD2. With 5 bases clipped from V and 5 bases from J, the junction kept 9 bases outside the gene matches. This CDR3 has 14 amino acids.